The clone carrying this T cell receptor (beta chain) was seen a single time. Its antigen is not known. The repertoire was sequenced with immunoSEQ multiplex PCR; TCRdb's copy has only in-frame clones and lacks some. The data contain 90,000 to 130,000 clones, 89% of them seen just once; the ten biggest clones take up about 20%. Patients all relapsed after autologous stem cell transplantation, and there was variation in brentuximab vedotin exposure. These data originate in a study of PD-1 blockade in classical Hodgkin lymphoma. About the research overall: Every 2 weeks, patients got 3 mg/kg intravenous nivolumab. Study-level results: Complete responders possessed baseline diversity comparable to newly diagnosed patients.

Germline V gene lookup returns CDR1 MNHEY and CDR2 SMNVEV (reference sequence). The CDR3 is 14 residues long. J was trimmed by 6 bases and V by 5 bases; bases with no gene match: 7. The V call is TRBV27, the J call TRBJ1-5; TRBD1 agrees at 7 bases. The TCR was taken from a human donor with classical Hodgkin lymphoma. Sequences were derived from peripheral blood mononuclear cells (PBMCs), sampled before the second cycle of nivolumab. The CDR3 DNA sequence: TGTGCCAGCAGTGAAACAGGGGAGTCTCAGCCCCAGCATTTT. Translation gives CASSETGESQPQHF.